Listed below are T cell receptor beta chains from one sample, sequenced in a study of follicular helper T cells after annual influenza vaccination. Measured with immunoSEQ multiplex PCR; TCRdb has only the in-frame clones, and not every one. The sample carries nearly 11,000 clones, 80% to 85% recorded once. This material consisted of CXCR5- memory CD4+ T cells sorted from blood, taken 6 weeks after influenza vaccination. The receptor source for this set is an adult who received the influenza vaccine. Both conserved end residues are part of each CDR3. D genes are given only for firm matches. Where a row states a size, it is once, few, many or the class of an expanded clone; other rows omit it.

TGTGCCAGCAGTCCGGGACAGGGGGCGGTCACTGAAGCTTTCTTT CASSPGQGAVTEAFF TRBD1 NA TRBJ1-1 15 TRBV28
TGTGCCAGCAGCTTCGGGTCGGGACAGCGTAAACTAAGGAGCTCCTACGAGCAGTACTTC CASSFGSGQRKLRSSYEQYF TRBD1 NA TRBJ2-7 20 TRBV13
TGTGCCTGGACTCCCGACACCTCTGGACGTGGCTACACCTTC CAWTPDTSGRGYTF NA NA TRBJ1-2 14 TRBV30
TGTGCCAGCAGTTACGGACAGGAGGCGGACACCATATATTTT CASSYGQEADTIYF TRBD1 NA TRBJ1-3 14 TRBV7-9
TGTGCCAGCAGCTTAAGGACTGGGACGGGCCGACAAGAGACCCAGTACTTC CASSLRTGTGRQETQYF NA NA TRBJ2-5 17 TRBV5-6
TGTGCCATCACTTGGGGGGCAGGGCAGCCCCAGCATTTT CAITWGAGQPQHF NA NA TRBJ1-5 13 TRBV10-3
TGTGCCAGCAGCTCCCCGACAGGGATGGGGGAGACCCAGTACTTC CASSSPTGMGETQYF TRBD1 NA TRBJ2-5 15 TRBV5-8
TGCGCCAGCAGCTTGGATGGGGCGACTAGCACAGATACGCAGTATTTT CASSLDGATSTDTQYF NA NA TRBJ2-3 16 TRBV5-1
TGCGCCAGCAGCTTCTCAGGGAGGAGTGAAAAACTGTTTTTT CASSFSGRSEKLFF NA few TRBJ1-4 14 TRBV5-1
TGTGCCAGCAGTCCCAACACGGGAACGCAGTATTTT CASSPNTGTQYF NA NA TRBJ2-3 12 TRBV27
TGTGCCAGCAGCCCCCGTGGGGTTAGCGTGGATGAGCAGTTCTTC CASSPRGVSVDEQFF NA NA TRBJ2-1 15 TRBV7-2
TGTGCCAGCAGACAGGGAACTTCATTCGGCAATCAGCCCCAGCATTTT CASRQGTSFGNQPQHF NA NA TRBJ1-5 16 TRBV6-6
TGCGCCAGCAGCTTAGAAACTAGCGGGCTGGGCGAGCAGTACTTC CASSLETSGLGEQYF TRBD2 NA TRBJ2-7 15 TRBV5-1
TGTGCCTGGAGAGCCTCAAAGGGACAGGGCAACCCTAACTATGGCTACACCTTC CAWRASKGQGNPNYGYTF TRBD1 NA TRBJ1-2 18 TRBV30
TGCGCCAGCAGTCTGACAGGGGACGAAAAACTGTTTTTT CASSLTGDEKLFF TRBD1 few TRBJ1-4 13 TRBV5-1
TGCGCCAGCCTGGAGATTCCAAGCTCTGGGGCCAACGTCCTGACTTTC CASLEIPSSGANVLTF NA NA TRBJ2-6 16 TRBV5-1
TGTGCCATCACGGGGGATTCTGAGCAGTACTTC CAITGDSEQYF NA once TRBJ2-7 11 TRBV28
TGTGCCTGGAGGAGGGGGCTGAGCTATGGCTACACCTTC CAWRRGLSYGYTF TRBD1 NA TRBJ1-2 13 TRBV30
TGTGCCTGGAGTGGGATTCGGTTACAAGAGACCCAGTACTTC CAWSGIRLQETQYF NA NA TRBJ2-5 14 TRBV30
TGTGCCAGCTCACCACCGAGCATTTTCGGTAATGAGCAGTTCTTC CASSPPSIFGNEQFF NA NA TRBJ2-1 15 TRBV18
TGTGCCATCAAGCCGGGGGAGGGCACCACGTCTAGCACAGATACGCAGTATTTT CAIKPGEGTTSSTDTQYF TRBD2 NA TRBJ2-3 18 TRBV10-3
TGTGCCAGCAGCTTAGAGTCCCGGGACAGGGGTAGTACCGGGGAGCTGTTTTTT CASSLESRDRGSTGELFF TRBD1 NA TRBJ2-2 18 TRBV11-1
TGTGCCAGCAGTTACTCTCGGACCATTGGGAACACCATATATTTT CASSYSRTIGNTIYF NA NA TRBJ1-3 15 TRBV6-5
TGTGCCAGTAGTATTGGGTCCGCGGGAGGGAGCACAGATACGCAGTATTTT CASSIGSAGGSTDTQYF TRBD2 once TRBJ2-3 17 TRBV19
TGTGCCAGCAGCTTAGCAACGGACTCTGGAAACACCATATATTTT CASSLATDSGNTIYF NA NA TRBJ1-3 15 TRBV7-8
TGTGCCAGTAGGGCTAGCGGAGCCTACGAGCAGTACTTC CASRASGAYEQYF TRBD2 NA TRBJ2-7 13 TRBV19
TGTGCCAGCAGTTTGCCCGGGACAGGGATGGGCAAGCCCCAGCATTTT CASSLPGTGMGKPQHF TRBD1 NA TRBJ1-5 16 TRBV28
TGTGCCAGCAGTTTGTTAGGGGGAACTGAAGCTTTCTTT CASSLLGGTEAFF NA NA TRBJ1-1 13 TRBV6-5
TGTGCCAGCAGTAGACAGGGTTGGAACATTCAGTACTTC CASSRQGWNIQYF TRBD1 NA TRBJ2-4 13 TRBV6-6
TGTGCCAGTAGTATAGGCCAGGGTATTGACACCGGGGAGCTGTTTTTT CASSIGQGIDTGELFF NA few TRBJ2-2 16 TRBV19
TGTGCCAGCAGTTACACCTCCCGGGACAGAAACAATGAGCAGTTCTTC CASSYTSRDRNNEQFF TRBD1 NA TRBJ2-1 16 TRBV6-5
TGTGCCTGCCTTGGGAGGGTCACAGATACGCAGTATTTT CACLGRVTDTQYF TRBD2 NA TRBJ2-3 13 TRBV30
TGTGCCAGCAGCTTAGACCTAGCGGGGGGACCTTTAGCCAAAAACATTCAGTACTTC CASSLDLAGGPLAKNIQYF TRBD2 NA TRBJ2-4 19 TRBV7-8
TGTGCCAGCAGCCTCAGATACGAGCAGTACTTC CASSLRYEQYF NA NA TRBJ2-7 11 TRBV7-3
TGTGCCAGCAGCGCCGGTGTCAGGGGGCAACACGAGCAGTACTTC CASSAGVRGQHEQYF TRBD1 NA TRBJ2-7 15 TRBV11-3
TGTGCCTGGGTGTGGACTAGCGGGGTTTCCTACAATGAGCAGTTCTTC CAWVWTSGVSYNEQFF TRBD2 NA TRBJ2-1 16 TRBV30
TGTGCCAGCAGCTTAGAACAGGGGAATTACGAGCAGTACTTC CASSLEQGNYEQYF TRBD1 NA TRBJ2-7 14 TRBV11-2
TGTGCCAGTAGTATAGACGCGCCAACTAATCAGCCCCAGCATTTT CASSIDAPTNQPQHF NA few TRBJ1-5 15 TRBV19
TGTGCCACCAGCAGAGTAGACAGGGAGGCCGGGGAGCTGTTTTTT CATSRVDREAGELFF NA NA TRBJ2-2 15 TRBV15
TGTGCCACCTCAGACAGTCAGCCCCAGCATTTT CATSDSQPQHF NA NA TRBJ1-5 11 TRBV28